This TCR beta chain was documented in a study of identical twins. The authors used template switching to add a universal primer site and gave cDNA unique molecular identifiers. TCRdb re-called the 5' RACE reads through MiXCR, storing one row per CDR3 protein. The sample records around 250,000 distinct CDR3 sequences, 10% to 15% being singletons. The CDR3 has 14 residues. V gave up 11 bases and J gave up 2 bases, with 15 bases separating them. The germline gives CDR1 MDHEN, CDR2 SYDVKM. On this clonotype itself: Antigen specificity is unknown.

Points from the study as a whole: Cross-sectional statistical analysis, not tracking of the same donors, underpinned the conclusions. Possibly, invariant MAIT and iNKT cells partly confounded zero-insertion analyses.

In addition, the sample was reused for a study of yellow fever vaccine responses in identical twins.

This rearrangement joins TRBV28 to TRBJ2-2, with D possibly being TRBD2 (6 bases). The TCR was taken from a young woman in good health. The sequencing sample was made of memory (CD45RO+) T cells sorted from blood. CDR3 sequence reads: CALMRGINTGELFF. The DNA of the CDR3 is TGTGCCCTCATGCGCGGGATTAACACCGGGGAGCTGTTTTTT.